A single sample gave rise to the 21 T cell receptor beta chains below, sequenced in a study of blood T cell repertoires in COVID-19. TCRdb's table, derived via immunoSEQ multiplex PCR, lists solely in-frame clones and lacks some. The sample shows around 240,000 clones, just under 85% of them seen only once. Sequencing was carried out using peripheral blood. These receptors all stem from a woman older than 75 with acute or convalescent COVID-19.

This clone was detected a few times. This chain joins TRBV19 and TRBJ2-2; 11 bases match TRBD2. The CDR3 loop spans 15 amino acids. With V trimmed by 3 bases and J by 4 bases, 1 base remained unmatched. The germline CDR1 and CDR2 sequences are LNHDA and SQIVND (reference sequence). The CDR3 region is CASSISGRATGELFF. The CDR3 coding sequence is TGTGCCAGTAGTATTAGCGGGAGGGCCACCGGGGAGCTGTTTTTT.

V and J are TRBV5-1 and TRBJ2-3, with TRBD1 matching over 8 bases. CDR3 length: 15 amino acids. The V segment lost 4 bases and the J segment 0 bases; nucleotides outside the gene matches: 4. Per the germline V gene, CDR1 is SGHRS and CDR2 is YFSETQ. The chain's CDR3 is CASSRDRSSTDTQYF. The CDR3 DNA is TGCGCCAGCAGCCGGGACAGGTCTAGCACAGATACGCAGTATTTT. Using reference TRBV5-1 and TRBJ2-3 for the parts outside the CDR3, the full variable domain is KAGVTQTPRYLIKTRGQQVTLSCSPISGHRSVSWYQQTPGQGLQFLFEYFSETQRNKGNFPGRFSGRQFSNSRSEMNVSTLELGDSALYLCASSRDRSSTDTQYFGPGTRLTVL.

The genes are TRBV19 and TRBJ1-5; 7 bases match TRBD1. V shed 5 bases, J shed 1 base, and the junction held 2 bases outside the gene matches. From germline, CDR1 is LNHDA and CDR2 SQIVND (reference sequence). CDR3 size: 14 residues. The CDR3 spells CASSLTGSNQPQHF. For the CDR3, the DNA is TGTGCCAGTAGTCTGACAGGGAGCAATCAGCCCCAGCATTTT.

The chain joins TRBV30 to TRBJ2-7; D not resolved. Germline CDR1 GTSNPN, CDR2 SVGIG (reference sequence). CDR3 length: 12 amino acids. Between the trimmed V and J ends, which lost 2 bases and 4 bases, there was a span of 9 bases. DNA of the CDR3: TGTGCCTGGAGTCTGAGTGATTACGAGCAGTACTTC. This sequence encodes CAWSLSDYEQYF.

The CDR3 nucleotides are TGTGCCAGCAGTTTGGGCAAATGGGGCTACACCTTC. Protein: CASSLGKWGYTF. V gene TRBV28 combines with J gene TRBJ1-2; D gene unclear. The V and J ends lost 3 bases and 8 bases respectively, with 10 bases between them. Germline-derived CDR1 and CDR2 are MDHEN and SYDVKM. The CDR3 has 12 amino acids.

The J gene is TRBJ1-2, the V gene TRBV5-5; D possibly corresponds to TRBD1 (5 bases). CDR3 length: 16 residues. V was pared by 1 base and J by 13 bases, with 26 bases between. Germline CDR1 SGHKS, CDR2 YYEKEE (reference sequence). DNA of the CDR3: TGTGCCAGCAGCTTGTCGCCGCTAGGGAGTGGGGGACTTGCCACCTTC. It is translated as CASSLSPLGSGGLATF.

The CDR3 DNA follows: TGTGCCAGCAGCCAAGGTCGGCAGGGTACCTACGAGCAGTACTTC. It yields the protein CASSQGRQGTYEQYF. The chain is built from TRBV3-1 (or the pseudogene TRBV3-2) and TRBJ2-7; a weak D match, TRBD1 (5 bases). The CDR3 is 15 amino acids. Trimming shortened V by 1 base and J by 2 bases, and 12 bases separated the two germline ends. Germline CDR1 and CDR2: LGHDT and YNNKEL (reference sequence).

This sequence joins TRBV19 and TRBJ1-5; D uncertain. CDR3 size: 17 residues. V lost 5 bases and J lost 0, with 17 bases in between. Germline V gene sequence: CDR1 LNHDA, CDR2 SQIVND (reference sequence). This CDR3 is CASSWRQVGVSNQPQHF. The CDR3 DNA reads TGTGCCAGTAGTTGGAGGCAGGTTGGGGTTAGCAATCAGCCCCAGCATTTT. The full variable domain, its missing parts supplied by reference TRBV19 and TRBJ1-5, is DGGITQSPKYLFRKEGQNVTLSCEQNLNHDAMYWYRQDPGQGLRLIYYSQIVNDFQKGDIAEGYSVSREKKESFPLTVTSAQKNPTAFYLCASSWRQVGVSNQPQHFGDGTRLSIL.

The chain uses TRBV2 and TRBJ1-2, with 7 bases matching TRBD1. The CDR3 contains 15 residues. Germline V gives CDR1 SNHLY, CDR2 FYNNEI. J lost 5 bases, V lost 6 bases, and 12 bases had no gene match. For the CDR3, the DNA is TGTGCCAGCAGCGAGACGGGCAGGGGGTGGTATGGCTACACCTTC. Amino acids: CASSETGRGWYGYTF.

The chain recombines TRBV7-9 with TRBJ1-1; D is unresolved. V lost 2 bases, J lost 5 bases, and 12 bases lay in between. The germline CDR1 and CDR2 sequences are SEHNR and FQNEAQ (reference sequence). This CDR3 is built from 14 residues. The CDR3 DNA reads TGTGCCAGCAGCTTAATGGGAGCGGAAACTGAAGCTTTCTTT. This sequence encodes CASSLMGAETEAFF.

A single count supports this clone. The chain employs TRBV6-5 and TRBJ1-1; 9 bases fit TRBD1. V shed 5 bases, J shed 4 bases, and the junction held 5 bases outside the gene matches. Germline CDR1 is MNHEY and CDR2 is SVGAGI. The CDR3 spans 14 residues. The CDR3 nucleotides read TGTGCCAGCAGTAACACAGGGGGCGTCACTGAAGCTTTCTTT. It is translated as CASSNTGGVTEAFF.

The CDR3 coding sequence is TGTGCCAGCAGTGGACAGACACAAAATGAAAAACTGTTTTTT. It yields the protein CASSGQTQNEKLFF. The V call is TRBV2, the J call TRBJ1-4, with a possible D match to TRBD1 (5 bases). Per germline, CDR1 SNHLY and CDR2 FYNNEI. The V end was cut by 4 bases, the J end by 5 bases, with 11 bases between. CDR3 length: 14 residues.

This rearrangement joins TRBV5-6 to TRBJ2-3; TRBD1 is a possible D gene (6 bases). Germline CDR1 reads SGHDT; CDR2 reads YYEEEE. There are 14 residues in the CDR3. The V end lost 1 base, the J end lost 1 base, and 7 bases lay between the germline ends. The CDR3 here is CASSLQGRTDTQYF. CDR3 DNA sequence: TGTGCCAGCAGCTTGCAGGGGCGCACAGATACGCAGTATTTT. The variable domain in full, completed from reference TRBV5-6 and TRBJ2-3, reads DAGVTQSPTHLIKTRGQQVTLRCSPKSGHDTVSWYQQALGQGPQFIFQYYEEEERQRGNFPDRFSGHQFPNYSSELNVNALLLGDSALYLCASSLQGRTDTQYFGPGTRLTVL.

Only one count was recorded for this clone. CDR3 DNA: TGTGCCAGCAGTTACAGGGCACTCGGGACAGTTGAAGCTTTCTTT. It translates to CASSYRALGTVEAFF. The rearrangement joins TRBV6-5 to TRBJ1-1; 7 nucleotides agree with TRBD1. Per the germline V gene, CDR1 is MNHEY and CDR2 is SVGAGI. V dropped 2 bases and J dropped 7; count of bases not matched to a gene: 10. This CDR3 is built from 15 residues.

This clone was seen more than once but under ten times. This sample includes further DNA sequences coding for the same CDR3. The CDR3 DNA sequence: TGTGCCAGCAGCTCGCAGGGGAGCACAGATACGCAGTATTTT. Its protein product is CASSSQGSTDTQYF. This chain joins TRBV7-3 and TRBJ2-3; tentatively, D is TRBD1 (6 bases). The CDR3 is made up of 14 amino acids. Deletions cut 4 bases from V and 0 bases from J, with 8 bases between. Germline values: CDR1 SGHTA, CDR2 FQGTGA.

This chain links TRBV5-5 with TRBJ2-7; D gene uncertain. V was shortened by 6 bases and J by 2 bases, with 21 bases between the two germline ends. The CDR3 covers 16 residues. CDR1 and CDR2 (germline): SGHKS, YYEKEE (reference sequence). CDR3 in amino acids: CASTDRGDFPTYEQYF. CDR3 DNA sequence: TGTGCCAGCACCGATCGAGGTGACTTCCCTACCTACGAGCAGTACTTC.

The chain carries TRBV7-2 and TRBJ2-5; 11 bases map to TRBD1. The CDR3 totals 17 residues. Germline-derived CDR1 and CDR2 are SGHTA and FQGNSA. V lost 5 bases and J lost 3; bases outside the gene matches: 11. In DNA, the CDR3 is TGTGCCAGCAGCCGCTGGGGGGGACAGGGGGGTGAAGAGACCCAGTACTTC. Protein sequence: CASSRWGGQGGEETQYF.

This clone has a handful of counts. The chain carries TRBV2 and TRBJ2-5; 7 bases line up with TRBD1. This CDR3 is 14 amino acids long. The J segment lost 4 bases and the V segment lost 10 bases, leaving 12 bases of the junction unmatched. Germline V gene lookup returns CDR1 SNHLY and CDR2 FYNNEI. CDR3 amino acids: CATPPNRGSETQYF. In DNA form, the CDR3 reads TGTGCCACCCCCCCAAACAGGGGATCAGAGACCCAGTACTTC.

V and J are TRBV9 and TRBJ2-6, with D perhaps matching TRBD2 (6 bases). The length of the CDR3 is 18 residues. Per germline, CDR1 SGDLS and CDR2 YYNGEE. V lost 3 bases and J 0 bases, leaving 16 bases between the germline ends. CDR3 protein: CASSETGLLSSGANVLTF. Written as DNA, the CDR3 is TGTGCCAGCAGCGAAACGGGACTCCTGAGCTCTGGGGCCAACGTCCTGACTTTC. The entire variable domain, with the rest obtained from reference TRBV9 and TRBJ2-6, is as follows: DSGVTQTPKHLITATGQRVTLRCSPRSGDLSVYWYQQSLDQGLQFLIQYYNGEERAKGNILERFSAQQFPDLHSELNLSSLELGDSALYFCASSETGLLSSGANVLTFGAGSRLTVL.

This clone was counted between two and nine times. V usage is TRBV4-2 and J usage is TRBJ1-1; D perhaps matches TRBD1 (6 bases). Germline V gene data show CDR1 as LGHNA and CDR2 as YNFKEQ. The CDR3 contains 16 residues. Trimming left V 3 bases short and J 2 bases short, with 16 bases between. The chain's CDR3 is CASSQDPTGTNTEAFF. As DNA, the CDR3 is TGTGCCAGCAGCCAGGATCCTACAGGGACCAACACTGAAGCTTTCTTT.

This chain joins TRBV15 and TRBJ2-1; 8 positions agree with TRBD2. CDR1 LNHNV and CDR2 YYDKDF come from the germline V gene (reference sequence). Trimming removed 2 bases from V and 0 bases from J; junction bases left unmatched: 3. CDR3 size: 16 residues. CDR3 protein: CATSRQRGSSYNEQFF. CDR3 bases: TGTGCCACCAGCAGACAGCGGGGGAGCTCCTACAATGAGCAGTTCTTC.